This T cell receptor (beta chain) was obtained from a study of shared clonotypes between healthy human individuals. This clone has a single count. A clone one base away is much larger, so this may be a read error. This sample also contains other DNA sequences that code for the same CDR3. Libraries were prepared by immunoSEQ multiplex PCR; TCRdb keeps only in-frame clonotypes and omits some of them. The sample records a few million clones, around 92% being singletons. V shed 3 bases and J 0 bases; nucleotides not matched to a gene: 0. Germline CDR1 and CDR2: SEHNR and FQNEAQ (reference sequence). The CDR3 length is 14 residues.

The receptor was isolated from a young man in good health. Some clones in this sample may be carry-over from other donors' samples. The chain has TRBV7-9 and TRBJ2-3; 7 bases line up with TRBD1. Sequenced input: naive CD4+ T cells from PBMCs. As to subset: CD45RA+ positively selected. For the CDR3, the DNA is TGTGCCAGCAGCTTGGGACAGAGCACAGATACGCAGTATTTT. Its translation: CASSLGQSTDTQYF.